This TCR beta chain is from a study of shared clonotypes between healthy human individuals. Study results and limitations: Researchers sampled blood only, noting tissue repertoires likely differ. Clonotype sharing among donors likely depends on sequencing depth.

As for this clone: Its target is not known.

Replicate PCRs were loaded with approximately 300 ng DNA from unsorted PBMC, 30,000 or so T cell genomes. Profiling relied on immunoSEQ multiplex PCR, and the TCRdb table lists in-frame clones only, not all of them. The repertoire holds about 520,000 clones, with 70% to 80% as singletons. Germline V gives CDR1 SGHTA, CDR2 FQGNSA. This CDR3 spans 13 amino acids. V lost 1 base and J lost 3, with 4 bases in between. In unsorted samples, genomic DNA was obtained using approximately 100 million PBMCs. Sequencing used PBMCs. The chain combines TRBV7-2 with TRBJ1-5; no definite D call. The TCR was taken from a middle-aged woman in good health. Some clones in this sample may be carry-over from other donors' samples. CDR3 region: CASSLDLNQPQHF. In DNA, the CDR3 is TGTGCCAGCAGCTTAGATCTCAATCAGCCCCAGCATTTT. The whole variable domain, remainder taken from reference TRBV7-2 and TRBJ1-5, is GAGVSQSPSNKVTEKGKDVELRCDPISGHTALYWYRQSLGQGLEFLIYFQGNSAPDKSGLPSDRFSAERTGGSVSTLTIQRTQQEDSAVYLCASSLDLNQPQHFGDGTRLSIL.